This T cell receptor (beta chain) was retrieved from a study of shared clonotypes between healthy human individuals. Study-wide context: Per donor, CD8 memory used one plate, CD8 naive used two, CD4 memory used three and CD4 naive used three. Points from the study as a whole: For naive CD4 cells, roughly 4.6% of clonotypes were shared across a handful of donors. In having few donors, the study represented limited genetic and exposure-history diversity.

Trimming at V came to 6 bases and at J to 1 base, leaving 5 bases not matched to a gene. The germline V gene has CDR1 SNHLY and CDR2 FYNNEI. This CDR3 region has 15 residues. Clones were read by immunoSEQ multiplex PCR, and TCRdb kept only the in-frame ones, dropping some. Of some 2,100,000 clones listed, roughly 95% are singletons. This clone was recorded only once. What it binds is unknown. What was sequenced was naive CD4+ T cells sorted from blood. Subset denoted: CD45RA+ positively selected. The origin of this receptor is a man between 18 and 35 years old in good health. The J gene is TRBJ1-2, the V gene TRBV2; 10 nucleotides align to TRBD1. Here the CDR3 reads CASRGQGPDNYGYTF. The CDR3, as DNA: TGTGCCAGCAGGGGACAGGGGCCGGATAACTATGGCTACACCTTC.